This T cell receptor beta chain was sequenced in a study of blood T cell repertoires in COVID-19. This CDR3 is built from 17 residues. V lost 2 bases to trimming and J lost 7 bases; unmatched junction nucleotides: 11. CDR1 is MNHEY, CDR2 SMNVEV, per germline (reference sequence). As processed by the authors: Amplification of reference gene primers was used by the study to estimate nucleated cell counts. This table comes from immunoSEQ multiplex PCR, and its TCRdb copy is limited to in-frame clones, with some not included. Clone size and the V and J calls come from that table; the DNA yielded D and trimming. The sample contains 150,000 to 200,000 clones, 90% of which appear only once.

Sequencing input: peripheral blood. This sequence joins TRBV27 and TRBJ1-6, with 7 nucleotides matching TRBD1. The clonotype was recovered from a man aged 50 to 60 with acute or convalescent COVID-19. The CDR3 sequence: CASSLVVGQAGNSPLHF. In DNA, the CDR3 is TGTGCCAGCAGTTTAGTAGTAGGACAGGCGGGGAATTCACCCCTCCACTTT.